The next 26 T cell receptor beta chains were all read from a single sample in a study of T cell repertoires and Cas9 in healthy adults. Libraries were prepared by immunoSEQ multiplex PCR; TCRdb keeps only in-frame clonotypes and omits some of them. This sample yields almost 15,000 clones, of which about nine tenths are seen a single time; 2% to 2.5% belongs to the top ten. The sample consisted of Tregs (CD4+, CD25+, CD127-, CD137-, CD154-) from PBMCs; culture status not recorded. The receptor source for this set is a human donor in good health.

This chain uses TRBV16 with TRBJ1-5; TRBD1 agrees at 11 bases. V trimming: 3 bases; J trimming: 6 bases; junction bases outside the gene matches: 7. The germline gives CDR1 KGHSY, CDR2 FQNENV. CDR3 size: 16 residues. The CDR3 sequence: CASSHTGQGAGQPQHF. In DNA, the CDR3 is TGTGCCAGCAGCCATACAGGACAGGGGGCCGGTCAGCCCCAGCATTTT.

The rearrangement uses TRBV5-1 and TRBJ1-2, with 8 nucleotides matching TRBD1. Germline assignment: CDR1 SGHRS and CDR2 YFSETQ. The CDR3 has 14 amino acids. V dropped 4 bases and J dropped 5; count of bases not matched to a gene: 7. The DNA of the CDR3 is TGCGCCAGCAGCCTGGGACAGGATGGGTATGGCTACACCTTC. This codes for CASSLGQDGYGYTF.

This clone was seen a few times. CDR3 sequence (DNA): TGTGCCAGCAGCTTGGATAGTGGCTATGGCTACACCTTC. It encodes CASSLDSGYGYTF. V gene TRBV7-2 combines with J gene TRBJ1-2; D remains unclear. V lost 3 bases, J lost 4 bases, and 9 bases lay in between. The germline V gene encodes CDR1 SGHTA and CDR2 FQGNSA. The CDR3 extends over 13 amino acids. Based on the CDR3 plus reference TRBV7-2 and TRBJ1-2, the full variable domain is GAGVSQSPSNKVTEKGKDVELRCDPISGHTALYWYRQSLGQGLEFLIYFQGNSAPDKSGLPSDRFSAERTGGSVSTLTIQRTQQEDSAVYLCASSLDSGYGYTFGSGTRLTVV.

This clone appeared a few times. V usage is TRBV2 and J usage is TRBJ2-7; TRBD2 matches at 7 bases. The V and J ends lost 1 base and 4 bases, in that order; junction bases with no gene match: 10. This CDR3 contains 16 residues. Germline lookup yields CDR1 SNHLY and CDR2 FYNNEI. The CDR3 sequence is CASSEVSLAADYEQYF. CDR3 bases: TGTGCCAGCAGTGAAGTAAGTCTAGCGGCGGATTACGAGCAGTACTTC.

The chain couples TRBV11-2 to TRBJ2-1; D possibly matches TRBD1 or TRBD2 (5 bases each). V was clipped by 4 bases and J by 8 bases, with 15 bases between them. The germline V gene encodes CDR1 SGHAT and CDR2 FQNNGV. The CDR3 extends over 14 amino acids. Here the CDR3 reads CASSWDPLVYEQFF. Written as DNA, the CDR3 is TGTGCCAGCAGCTGGGACCCACTAGTGTATGAGCAGTTCTTC.

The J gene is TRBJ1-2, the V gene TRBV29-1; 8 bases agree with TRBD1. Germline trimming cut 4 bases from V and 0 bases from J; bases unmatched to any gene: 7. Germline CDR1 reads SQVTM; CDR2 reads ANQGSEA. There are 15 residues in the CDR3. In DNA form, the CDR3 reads TGCAGCGTTGCAGGGGGCGGGGGAGCTAACTATGGCTACACCTTC. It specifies CSVAGGGGANYGYTF.

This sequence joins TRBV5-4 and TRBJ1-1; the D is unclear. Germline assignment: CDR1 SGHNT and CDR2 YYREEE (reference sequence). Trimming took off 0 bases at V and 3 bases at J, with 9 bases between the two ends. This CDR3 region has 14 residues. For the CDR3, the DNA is TGTGCCAGCAGCTTGGCCGAGCGGTACACTGAAGCTTTCTTT. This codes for CASSLAERYTEAFF.

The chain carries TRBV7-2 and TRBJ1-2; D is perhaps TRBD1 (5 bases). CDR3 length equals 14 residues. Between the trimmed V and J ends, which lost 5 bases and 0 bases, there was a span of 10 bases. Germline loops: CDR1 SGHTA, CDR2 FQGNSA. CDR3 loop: CASSPGGPNYGYTF. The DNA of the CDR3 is TGTGCCAGCAGCCCGGGGGGACCTAACTATGGCTACACCTTC.

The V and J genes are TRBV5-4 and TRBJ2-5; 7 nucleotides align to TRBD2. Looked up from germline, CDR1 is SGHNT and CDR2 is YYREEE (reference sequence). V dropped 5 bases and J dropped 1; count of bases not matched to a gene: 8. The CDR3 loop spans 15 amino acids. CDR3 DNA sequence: TGTGCCAGCAGGGGACCTAGCGGTACCCAAGAGACCCAGTACTTC. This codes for CASRGPSGTQETQYF.

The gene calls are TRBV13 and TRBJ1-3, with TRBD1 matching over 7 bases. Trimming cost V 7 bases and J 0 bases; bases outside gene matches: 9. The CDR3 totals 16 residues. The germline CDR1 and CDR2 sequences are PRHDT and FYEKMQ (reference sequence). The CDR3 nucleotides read TGTGCCAGCATCGACAGGGCCTCTTACTCTGGAAACACCATATATTTT. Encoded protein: CASIDRASYSGNTIYF.

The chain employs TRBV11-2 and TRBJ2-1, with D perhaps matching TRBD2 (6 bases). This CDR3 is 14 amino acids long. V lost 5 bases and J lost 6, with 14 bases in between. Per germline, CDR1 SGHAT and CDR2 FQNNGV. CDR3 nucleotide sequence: TGTGCCAGCAGCATGGGGGGACTCTTCAATGAGCAGTTCTTC. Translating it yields CASSMGGLFNEQFF.

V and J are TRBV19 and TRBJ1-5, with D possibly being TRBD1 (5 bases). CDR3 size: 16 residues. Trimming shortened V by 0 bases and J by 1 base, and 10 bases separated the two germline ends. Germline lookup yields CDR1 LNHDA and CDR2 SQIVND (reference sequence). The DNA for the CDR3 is TGTGCCAGTAGTATAGAAGGGGCTGGAAGCAATCAGCCCCAGCATTTT. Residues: CASSIEGAGSNQPQHF.

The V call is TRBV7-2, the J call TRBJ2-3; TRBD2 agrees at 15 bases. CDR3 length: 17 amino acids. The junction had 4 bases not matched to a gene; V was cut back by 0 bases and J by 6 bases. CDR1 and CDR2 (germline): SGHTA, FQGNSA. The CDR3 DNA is TGTGCCAGCAGCTTAGCGGGACTAGCGGGGGGCGCGGATACGCAGTATTTT. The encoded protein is CASSLAGLAGGADTQYF.

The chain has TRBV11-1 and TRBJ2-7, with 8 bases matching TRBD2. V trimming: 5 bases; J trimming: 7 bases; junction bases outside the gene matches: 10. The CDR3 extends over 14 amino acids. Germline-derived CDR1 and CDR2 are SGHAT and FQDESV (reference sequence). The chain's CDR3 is CASSRSRGAKEQYF. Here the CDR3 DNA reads TGTGCCAGCAGCCGGTCGCGGGGGGCGAAAGAGCAGTACTTC.

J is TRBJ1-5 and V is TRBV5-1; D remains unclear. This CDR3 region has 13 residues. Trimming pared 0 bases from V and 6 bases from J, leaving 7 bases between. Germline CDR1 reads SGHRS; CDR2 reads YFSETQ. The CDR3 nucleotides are TGCGCCAGCAGCTTGGCTCAGTGTCAGCCCCAGCATTTT. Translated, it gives CASSLAQCQPQHF.

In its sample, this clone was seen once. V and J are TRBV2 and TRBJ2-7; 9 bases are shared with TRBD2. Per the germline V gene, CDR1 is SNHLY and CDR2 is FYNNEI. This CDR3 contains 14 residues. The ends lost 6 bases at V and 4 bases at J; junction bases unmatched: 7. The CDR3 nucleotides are TGTGCCAGCAGAGTAGGGCTAGCGGGGTACGAGCAGTACTTC. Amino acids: CASRVGLAGYEQYF. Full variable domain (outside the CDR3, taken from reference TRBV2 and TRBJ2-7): EPEVTQTPSHQVTQMGQEVILRCVPISNHLYFYWYRQILGQKVEFLVSFYNNEISEKSEIFDDQFSVERPDGSNFTLKIRSTKLEDSAMYFCASRVGLAGYEQYFGPGTRLTVT.

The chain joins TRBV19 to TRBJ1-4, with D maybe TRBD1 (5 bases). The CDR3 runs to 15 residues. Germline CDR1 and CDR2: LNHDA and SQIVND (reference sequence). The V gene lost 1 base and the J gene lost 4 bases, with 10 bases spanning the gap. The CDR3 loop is CASSIGGGLNEKLFF. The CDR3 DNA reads TGTGCCAGTAGTATAGGCGGGGGACTTAATGAAAAACTGTTTTTT.

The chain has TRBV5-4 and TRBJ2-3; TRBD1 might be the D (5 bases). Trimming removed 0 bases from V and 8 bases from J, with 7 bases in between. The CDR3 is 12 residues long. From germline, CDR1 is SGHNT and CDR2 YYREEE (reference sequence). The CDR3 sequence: CASSLVGATQYF. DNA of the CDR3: TGTGCCAGCAGCTTGGTAGGGGCTACGCAGTATTTT.

The CDR3 spells CASSEVQGGTQYF. DNA of the CDR3: TGTGCCAGCAGCGAGGTACAGGGAGGTACGCAGTATTTT. The chain combines TRBV9 with TRBJ2-3; D is possibly TRBD1 or TRBD2 (6 bases each). Deletions cut 3 bases from V and 8 bases from J, with 13 bases between. The CDR3 runs 13 residues. Germline V gene lookup returns CDR1 SGDLS and CDR2 YYNGEE.

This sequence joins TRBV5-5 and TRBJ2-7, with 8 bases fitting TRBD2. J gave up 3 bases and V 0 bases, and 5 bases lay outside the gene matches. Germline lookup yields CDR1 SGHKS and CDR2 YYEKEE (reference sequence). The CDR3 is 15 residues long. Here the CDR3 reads CASSLVGGAVYEQYF. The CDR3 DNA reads TGTGCCAGCAGCTTGGTCGGGGGGGCGGTCTACGAGCAGTACTTC.

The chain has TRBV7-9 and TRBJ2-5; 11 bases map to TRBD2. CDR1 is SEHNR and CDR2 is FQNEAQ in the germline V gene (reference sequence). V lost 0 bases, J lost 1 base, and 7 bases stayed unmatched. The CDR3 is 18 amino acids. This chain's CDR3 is CASSLAVASGGIQETQYF. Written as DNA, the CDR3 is TGTGCCAGCAGCTTAGCGGTCGCTAGCGGGGGGATCCAAGAGACCCAGTACTTC.

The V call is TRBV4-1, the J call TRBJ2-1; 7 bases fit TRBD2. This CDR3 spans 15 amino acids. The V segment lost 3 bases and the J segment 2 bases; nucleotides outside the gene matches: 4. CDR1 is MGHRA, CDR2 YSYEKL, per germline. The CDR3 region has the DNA TGCGCCAGCAGCCAGGGGAGGGAGACCTACAATGAGCAGTTCTTC. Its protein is CASSQGRETYNEQFF.

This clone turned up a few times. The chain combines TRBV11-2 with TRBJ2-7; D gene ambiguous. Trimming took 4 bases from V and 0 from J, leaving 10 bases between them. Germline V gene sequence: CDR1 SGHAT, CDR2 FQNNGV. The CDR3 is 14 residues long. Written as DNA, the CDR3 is TGTGCCAGCAGCTCTGACGGAAGCTCCTACGAGCAGTACTTC. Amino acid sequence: CASSSDGSSYEQYF.

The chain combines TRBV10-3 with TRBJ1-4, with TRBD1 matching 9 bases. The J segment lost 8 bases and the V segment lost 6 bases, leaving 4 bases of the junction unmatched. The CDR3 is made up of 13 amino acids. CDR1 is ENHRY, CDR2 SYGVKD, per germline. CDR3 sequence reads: CAIRQGAGEKLFF. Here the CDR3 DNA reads TGTGCCATCAGACAGGGGGCGGGGGAAAAACTGTTTTTT.

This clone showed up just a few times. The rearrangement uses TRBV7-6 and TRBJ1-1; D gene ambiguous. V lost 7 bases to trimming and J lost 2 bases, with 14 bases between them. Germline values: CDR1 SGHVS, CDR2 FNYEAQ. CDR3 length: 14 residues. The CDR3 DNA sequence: TGTGCCAGCACCTTCACCTTAGACAACACTGAAGCTTTCTTT. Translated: CASTFTLDNTEAFF.

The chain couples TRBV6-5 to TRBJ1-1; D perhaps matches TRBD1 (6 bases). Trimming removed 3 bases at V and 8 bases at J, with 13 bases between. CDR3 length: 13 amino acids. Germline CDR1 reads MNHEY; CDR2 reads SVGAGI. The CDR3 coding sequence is TGTGCCAGCAGTTATTTTCACACAGGGGAAGCTTTCTTT. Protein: CASSYFHTGEAFF.